These T cell receptor beta chains were read from a single sample in a study of shared clonotypes between healthy human individuals. The method was immunoSEQ multiplex PCR; TCRdb's version includes in-frame clones alone and lacks a portion of them. Counted here are about 1.1 million clones, roughly 80% occurring once; the ten biggest clones make up approximately 0.95%. Sequenced input: memory CD4+ T cells from PBMCs. The receptors derive from a man aged 18 to 29 in good health. Some clones in this sample may be carry-over from other donors' samples. CDR3s include the opening cysteine and the closing phenylalanine or tryptophan. Fields, in order: clone size, J gene, V gene, D gene, CDR3 DNA, CDR3 protein. D genes are given only for firm matches. Expanded clones get a size class; other rows say once, few or many, or leave the size out.

clone_size: -
j_call: TRBJ2-7
v_call: TRBV6-1
d_call: TRBD2
cdr3_nt: TGTGCCAGCATGACTAGCGGGACTTACTACGAGCAGTACTTC
cdr3_aa: CASMTSGTYYEQYF

clone_size: -
j_call: TRBJ1-2
v_call: TRBV28
d_call: -
cdr3_nt: TGTGCCAGCAGTTTGTACCAGACCCTTGGAGGCTACACCTTC
cdr3_aa: CASSLYQTLGGYTF

clone_size: many
j_call: TRBJ2-5
v_call: TRBV5-1
d_call: TRBD2
cdr3_nt: TGCGCCAGCAGCACCGGGACTAGCGGGAAAGAGACCCAGTACTTC
cdr3_aa: CASSTGTSGKETQYF

clone_size: -
j_call: TRBJ2-2
v_call: TRBV18
d_call: -
cdr3_nt: TGTGCCAGCTCACCGGGAACCGGGGAGCTGTTTTTT
cdr3_aa: CASSPGTGELFF

clone_size: -
j_call: TRBJ2-3
v_call: TRBV11-3
d_call: -
cdr3_nt: TGTGCCAGCAGCCCCCGGGACCGCGGCGATACGCAGTATTTT
cdr3_aa: CASSPRDRGDTQYF

clone_size: -
j_call: TRBJ1-6
v_call: TRBV30
d_call: TRBD1
cdr3_nt: TGTGCCTGGAGTACTCCCCCTGGACAGGGGGCGCGGTCACCCCTCCACTTT
cdr3_aa: CAWSTPPGQGARSPLHF

clone_size: -
j_call: TRBJ2-7
v_call: TRBV7-2
d_call: -
cdr3_nt: TGTGCCAGCAGACTCGGGACGGCCTCCTACGAGCAGTACTTC
cdr3_aa: CASRLGTASYEQYF

clone_size: few
j_call: TRBJ1-2
v_call: TRBV7-2
d_call: -
cdr3_nt: TGTGCCAGCAGCTTAGGGATCCGGGAAAATAACTATGGCTACACCTTC
cdr3_aa: CASSLGIRENNYGYTF

clone_size: -
j_call: TRBJ1-2
v_call: TRBV28
d_call: -
cdr3_nt: TGTGCCAGCAGTTCCCGTTGGCGCGGCTACACCTTC
cdr3_aa: CASSSRWRGYTF

clone_size: -
j_call: TRBJ2-1
v_call: TRBV4-1
d_call: TRBD2
cdr3_nt: TGCGCCAGCAGCCAAAGCGGGAGTAAATCGAATGAGCAGTTCTTC
cdr3_aa: CASSQSGSKSNEQFF

clone_size: many
j_call: TRBJ1-5
v_call: TRBV5-4
d_call: -
cdr3_nt: TGTCCTGCCCGGGTTAGGGTTCAGCCCCAGCATTTT
cdr3_aa: CPARVRVQPQHF

clone_size: -
j_call: TRBJ2-3
v_call: TRBV7-3
d_call: -
cdr3_nt: TGTGCCAGCAGCTTAGGTTCTACTACAGATACGCAGTATTTT
cdr3_aa: CASSLGSTTDTQYF

clone_size: -
j_call: TRBJ2-7
v_call: TRBV28
d_call: TRBD1
cdr3_nt: TGTGCCAGCAGGTCAAGGGGGCCTACCGGCGAGCAGTACTTC
cdr3_aa: CASRSRGPTGEQYF

clone_size: -
j_call: TRBJ1-2
v_call: TRBV9
d_call: TRBD1
cdr3_nt: TGTGCCAGCAGCTTTCCGGGACAGGGCGCGCGCTACACCTTC
cdr3_aa: CASSFPGQGARYTF

clone_size: -
j_call: TRBJ2-7
v_call: TRBV18
d_call: -
cdr3_nt: TGTGCCAGCTCACCAGAACGGGCGCCTTTCTCCTACGAGCAGTACTTC
cdr3_aa: CASSPERAPFSYEQYF

clone_size: -
j_call: TRBJ2-5
v_call: TRBV5-1
d_call: -
cdr3_nt: TGCGCCAGCAGCTTGGGTCAGCATCGGGAGACCCAGTACTTC
cdr3_aa: CASSLGQHRETQYF

clone_size: -
j_call: TRBJ2-2
v_call: TRBV4-2
d_call: TRBD1
cdr3_nt: TGTGCCAGCAGGCACGGGGACAGGGACACGAACACCGGGGAGCTGTTTTTT
cdr3_aa: CASRHGDRDTNTGELFF

clone_size: -
j_call: TRBJ2-2
v_call: TRBV5-1
d_call: -
cdr3_nt: TGCGCCAGCAGCTTAGCCCCCCCTCAGGAACCGGGCACCGGGGAGCTGTTTTTT
cdr3_aa: CASSLAPPQEPGTGELFF

clone_size: -
j_call: TRBJ2-5
v_call: TRBV15
d_call: -
cdr3_nt: TGTGCCACCAGCAAATACCGAGAGACCCAGTACTTC
cdr3_aa: CATSKYRETQYF

clone_size: -
j_call: TRBJ1-5
v_call: TRBV15
d_call: TRBD1
cdr3_nt: TGTGCCACCAGCAGAGCCCGTGGACAGGACGGCGGCAATCAGCCCCAGCATTTT
cdr3_aa: CATSRARGQDGGNQPQHF

clone_size: once
j_call: TRBJ2-7
v_call: TRBV5-1
d_call: -
cdr3_nt: TGCGCCAGCAGCCTTGGGGCGGAAACCAAGCCAATGACCTACGAGCAGTACTTC
cdr3_aa: CASSLGAETKPMTYEQYF

clone_size: -
j_call: TRBJ1-1
v_call: TRBV6-1
d_call: TRBD1
cdr3_nt: TGTGCCAGCAGCGGACAGGGCACTGAAGCTTTCTTT
cdr3_aa: CASSGQGTEAFF

clone_size: -
j_call: TRBJ2-7
v_call: TRBV15
d_call: TRBD1
cdr3_nt: TGTGCCACCAGCGAGTCCGGGACAGGGGGCTTTGAGCAGTACTTC
cdr3_aa: CATSESGTGGFEQYF

clone_size: -
j_call: TRBJ2-7
v_call: TRBV27
d_call: -
cdr3_nt: TGTGCCAGCAGTTTGCACAGGGCGGGCGAGCAGTACTTC
cdr3_aa: CASSLHRAGEQYF

clone_size: once
j_call: TRBJ1-4
v_call: TRBV25-1
d_call: -
cdr3_nt: TGTGCCAGCAGTGAGGGGGGCGGACGGTCTAATGAAAAACTGTTTTTT
cdr3_aa: CASSEGGGRSNEKLFF

clone_size: -
j_call: TRBJ2-1
v_call: TRBV18
d_call: -
cdr3_nt: TGTGCCAGCTCACTCACTGTCACGGGAGTCACCTACAATGAGCAGTTCTTC
cdr3_aa: CASSLTVTGVTYNEQFF

clone_size: -
j_call: TRBJ2-5
v_call: TRBV25-1
d_call: -
cdr3_nt: TGTGCCAGCAGTGACCCTATGGAGGGCGGGGAGACCCAGTACTTC
cdr3_aa: CASSDPMEGGETQYF

clone_size: -
j_call: TRBJ1-1
v_call: TRBV28
d_call: TRBD1
cdr3_nt: TGTGCCAGTCTGACAGGGGTGAACACTGAAGCTTTCTTT
cdr3_aa: CASLTGVNTEAFF

clone_size: -
j_call: TRBJ1-2
v_call: TRBV6-6
d_call: TRBD1
cdr3_nt: TGTGCCAGCAGACCCGACCGGGACAGGGGTGGCTACACCTTC
cdr3_aa: CASRPDRDRGGYTF

clone_size: few
j_call: TRBJ2-7
v_call: TRBV19
d_call: -
cdr3_nt: TGTGCCAGTAGTGCGGGGAGGCTGGGGGACGAGCAGTACTTC
cdr3_aa: CASSAGRLGDEQYF

clone_size: -
j_call: TRBJ2-3
v_call: TRBV27
d_call: TRBD2
cdr3_nt: TGTGCCAGCAGTTTATCGGCTAGCGGGAGAGGAACAGATACGCAGTATTTT
cdr3_aa: CASSLSASGRGTDTQYF

clone_size: -
j_call: TRBJ1-4
v_call: TRBV25-1
d_call: -
cdr3_nt: TGTGCCAGCAGTGAGGGGGCCCGGGAAAAACTGTTTTTT
cdr3_aa: CASSEGAREKLFF

clone_size: once
j_call: TRBJ2-2
v_call: TRBV7-6
d_call: -
cdr3_nt: TGTGCCAGCAGCTTGGCCCGAGCTTCGAACACCGGGGAGCTGTTTTTT
cdr3_aa: CASSLARASNTGELFF

clone_size: -
j_call: TRBJ1-5
v_call: TRBV6-5
d_call: -
cdr3_nt: TGTGCCAGCAGCTACAGGGCGGGCCAGCCCCAGCATTTT
cdr3_aa: CASSYRAGQPQHF

clone_size: -
j_call: TRBJ2-1
v_call: TRBV7-7
d_call: TRBD2
cdr3_nt: TGTGCCAGCAGCGTTACTACGGGGGGTGAGCAGTTCTTC
cdr3_aa: CASSVTTGGEQFF

clone_size: -
j_call: TRBJ1-3
v_call: TRBV11-3
d_call: -
cdr3_nt: TGTGCCAGCAGCGAGGACACATATGGAAACACCATATATTTT
cdr3_aa: CASSEDTYGNTIYF

clone_size: -
j_call: TRBJ1-2
v_call: TRBV6-5
d_call: -
cdr3_nt: TGTGCCAGCAGGGGGAGGGCCGGTGGCTACACCTTC
cdr3_aa: CASRGRAGGYTF

clone_size: -
j_call: TRBJ1-1
v_call: TRBV6-6
d_call: -
cdr3_nt: TGTGCCAGCTTTGGGAGGGCTGAAGCTTTCTTT
cdr3_aa: CASFGRAEAFF

clone_size: -
j_call: TRBJ2-7
v_call: TRBV7-9
d_call: TRBD2
cdr3_nt: TGTGCCAGCAGCCGTACCGGGGGGAGAGCCTCCTACGAGCAGTACTTC
cdr3_aa: CASSRTGGRASYEQYF

clone_size: -
j_call: TRBJ2-7
v_call: TRBV10-3
d_call: -
cdr3_nt: TGTGCCATCAGTGACCCGAGGGACCACTACGAGCAGTACTTC
cdr3_aa: CAISDPRDHYEQYF

clone_size: -
j_call: TRBJ2-7
v_call: TRBV7-2
d_call: TRBD2
cdr3_nt: TGTGCCAGCAGCTTATCCGGGACTACTTCCTACGAGCAGTACTTC
cdr3_aa: CASSLSGTTSYEQYF

clone_size: -
j_call: TRBJ2-7
v_call: TRBV30
d_call: TRBD1
cdr3_nt: TGTGCCTCCGAACAGGGGAGCTCCTACGAGCAGTACTTC
cdr3_aa: CASEQGSSYEQYF

clone_size: -
j_call: TRBJ1-3
v_call: TRBV18
d_call: -
cdr3_nt: TGTGCCAGCTCACCGTTTCGCGGGGCAATCTCTGGAAACACCATATATTTT
cdr3_aa: CASSPFRGAISGNTIYF

clone_size: -
j_call: TRBJ1-2
v_call: TRBV7-9
d_call: -
cdr3_nt: TGTGCCAGCAGCACCTCCAGGGGCGCGGACTATGGCTACACCTTC
cdr3_aa: CASSTSRGADYGYTF

clone_size: -
j_call: TRBJ1-5
v_call: TRBV6-5
d_call: -
cdr3_nt: TGTGCCAGCAGCAGAACTTTCGATAGCAATCAGCCCCAGCATTTT
cdr3_aa: CASSRTFDSNQPQHF

clone_size: few
j_call: TRBJ2-1
v_call: TRBV30
d_call: TRBD2
cdr3_nt: TGTGCCTGGTTAGCGGGAGCGTACGAGCAGTTCTTC
cdr3_aa: CAWLAGAYEQFF

clone_size: -
j_call: TRBJ1-2
v_call: TRBV29-1
d_call: -
cdr3_nt: TGCAGCGTCGTTCGTCAGGGGTCCTATGGCTACACCTTC
cdr3_aa: CSVVRQGSYGYTF

clone_size: -
j_call: TRBJ2-7
v_call: TRBV5-3
d_call: -
cdr3_nt: TGTGCCAGAAGCTACCGCGACAGGGAGGGTGAGGAGCAGTACTTC
cdr3_aa: CARSYRDREGEEQYF

clone_size: -
j_call: TRBJ1-2
v_call: TRBV25-1
d_call: TRBD1
cdr3_nt: TGTGCCAGCAGTGAGGGGACAGCTATGAGGGGCTACACCTTC
cdr3_aa: CASSEGTAMRGYTF

clone_size: -
j_call: TRBJ2-3
v_call: TRBV18
d_call: TRBD2
cdr3_nt: TGTGCCAGCTCACCCCGGACTAGCGGGGTCACAGATACGCAGTATTTT
cdr3_aa: CASSPRTSGVTDTQYF

clone_size: -
j_call: TRBJ2-7
v_call: TRBV5-6
d_call: TRBD1
cdr3_nt: TGTGCCAGCAGCTTTGGCAGGGGGCACGACGAGCAGTACTTC
cdr3_aa: CASSFGRGHDEQYF

clone_size: few
j_call: TRBJ1-2
v_call: TRBV25-1
d_call: -
cdr3_nt: TGTGCCAGCAGTGCGATTGAAGTTTATGGCTACACCTTC
cdr3_aa: CASSAIEVYGYTF